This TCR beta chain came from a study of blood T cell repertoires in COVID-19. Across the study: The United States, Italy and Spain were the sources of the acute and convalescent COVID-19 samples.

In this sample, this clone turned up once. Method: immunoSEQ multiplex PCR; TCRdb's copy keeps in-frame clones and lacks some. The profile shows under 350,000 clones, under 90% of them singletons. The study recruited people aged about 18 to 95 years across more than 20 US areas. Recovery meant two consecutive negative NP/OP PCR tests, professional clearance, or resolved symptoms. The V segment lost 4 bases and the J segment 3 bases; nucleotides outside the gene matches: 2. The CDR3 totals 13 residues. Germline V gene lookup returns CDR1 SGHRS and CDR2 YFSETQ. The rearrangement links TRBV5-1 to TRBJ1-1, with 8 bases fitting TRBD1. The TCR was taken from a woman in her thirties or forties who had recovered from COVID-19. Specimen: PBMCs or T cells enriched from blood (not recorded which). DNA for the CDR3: TGCGCCAGCAGCGGGACAGGTTACACTGAAGCTTTCTTT. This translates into CASSGTGYTEAFF.